Shown below are 31 T cell receptor beta chains from a single sample sequenced in a study of cytomegalovirus exposure and HLA in healthy donors. The PCR made use of 60 Vbeta and 13 Jbeta primers. Sequencing used immunoSEQ multiplex PCR; TCRdb keeps in-frame clones, though not all of them. The repertoire holds 74,000 or so clones, about two thirds seen once, with 2% to 2.5% in the top ten. The sequencing input was PBMCs. Source of these receptors: a woman aged 25-40 years in good health and CMV-seronegative.

The V and J genes are TRBV7-2 and TRBJ1-1; TRBD1 is a possible D gene (6 bases). The CDR3 consists of 12 residues. Trimming shortened V by 3 bases and J by 7 bases, and 9 bases separated the two germline ends. CDR1 is SGHTA, CDR2 FQGNSA, per germline. The DNA of the CDR3 is TGTGCCAGCAGCTTTATACAGGGTGAAGCTTTCTTT. Its protein is CASSFIQGEAFF.

The sample holds a few counts of this clone. The rearrangement links TRBV21-1 to TRBJ1-6. TRBV21-1 is a known pseudogene. This CDR3 has 12 amino acids. DNA for the CDR3: TGTGCCAGCAGCCCTTCTTATTCACCCCTCCACTTT. Amino acid sequence: CASSPSYSPLHF.

The chain is built from TRBV2 and TRBJ2-5, with 9 bases lining up with TRBD1. The CDR3 spans 12 residues. The trim removed 6 bases at V and 6 bases at J, leaving 2 bases unmatched. The germline gives CDR1 SNHLY, CDR2 FYNNEI. The CDR3 reads CASSGTGQTQYF. The CDR3 DNA is TGTGCCAGCAGCGGGACAGGGCAGACCCAGTACTTC.

This clone was detected only once. V and J are TRBV27 and TRBJ2-7, with D maybe TRBD2 (5 bases). Trimming took off 0 bases at V and 2 bases at J, with 11 bases between the two ends. CDR3 length: 15 residues. CDR1 MNHEY and CDR2 SMNVEV come from the germline V gene (reference sequence). The CDR3 nucleotides read TGTGCCAGCAGTTTATCGGGAGACCTTCCCTACGAGCAGTACTTC. Amino acid sequence: CASSLSGDLPYEQYF.

The chain has TRBV6-6 and TRBJ2-7; 10 positions match TRBD1. V shed 2 bases and J 7 bases; nucleotides not matched to a gene: 8. Looked up from germline, CDR1 is MNHNY and CDR2 is SVGAGI (reference sequence). This CDR3 is 15 amino acids long. The CDR3 DNA reads TGTGCCAGCAGTTACCACGGGACAGGGGTCCAAGAGCAGTACTTC. Its protein product is CASSYHGTGVQEQYF.

The rearrangement joins TRBV4-1 to TRBJ2-5; TRBD2 aligns across 7 bases. The CDR3 length is 16 residues. Per the germline V gene, CDR1 is MGHRA and CDR2 is YSYEKL. V dropped 0 bases and J dropped 2; count of bases not matched to a gene: 6. The CDR3, as DNA: TGCGCCAGCAGCCAAGACATCCTAGCGGCACAAGAGACCCAGTACTTC. Protein: CASSQDILAAQETQYF.

The chain carries TRBV30 and TRBJ2-3; D perhaps matches TRBD1 (5 bases). V was shortened by 0 bases and J by 8 bases, with 15 bases between the two germline ends. The CDR3 length is 14 residues. Germline V lookup: CDR1 GTSNPN, CDR2 SVGIG (reference sequence). CDR3 region: CAWSVGLGRTTQYF. The CDR3 DNA follows: TGTGCCTGGAGTGTAGGGCTGGGGCGTACTACGCAGTATTTT.

The chain combines TRBV7-9 with TRBJ2-7; no firm D call. The CDR3 is 12 residues long. Trimming stripped 2 bases from V and 4 bases from J, with 6 bases between. Germline V gene sequence: CDR1 SEHNR, CDR2 FQNEAQ (reference sequence). CDR3: CASSLSLYEQYF. The CDR3 coding sequence is TGTGCCAGCAGCTTATCCCTGTACGAGCAGTACTTC.

The rearrangement links TRBV11-3 to TRBJ2-2; 9 bases are shared with TRBD2. J was trimmed by 4 bases and V by 5 bases; bases with no gene match: 5. CDR1 and CDR2 from the germline V gene are SGHNT and YENEEA. The CDR3 covers 15 residues. DNA of the CDR3: TGTGCCAGCAGCCCGCGGGGGGGTGGCACCGGGGAGCTGTTTTTT. It translates to CASSPRGGGTGELFF.

The chain employs TRBV2 and TRBJ2-5, with a possible D match to TRBD2 (5 bases). Trimming took 6 bases from V and 4 from J, leaving 12 bases between them. The CDR3 consists of 13 residues. The germline gives CDR1 SNHLY, CDR2 FYNNEI. The DNA of the CDR3 is TGTGCCAGCAGCCGGACTGCTCCAGAGACCCAGTACTTC. Its translation: CASSRTAPETQYF.

The gene calls are TRBV30 and TRBJ1-4; no clear D gene. This CDR3 contains 13 residues. V was trimmed by 4 bases and J by 5 bases, leaving 11 bases between them. Per germline, CDR1 GTSNPN and CDR2 SVGIG (reference sequence). CDR3 protein: CAWKVYSNEKLFF. The CDR3 DNA is TGTGCCTGGAAAGTCTATTCAAATGAAAAACTGTTTTTT. Full variable domain (remainder filled in from reference TRBV30 and TRBJ1-4): SQTIHQWPATLVQPVGSPLSLECTVEGTSNPNLYWYRQAAGRGLQLLFYSVGIGQISSEVPQNLSASRPQDRQFILSSKKLLLSDSGFYLCAWKVYSNEKLFFGSGTQLSVL.

This clone appeared once. This chain uses TRBV6-5 with TRBJ1-1; D is perhaps TRBD1 (5 bases). V was clipped by 4 bases and J by 11 bases, with 11 bases between them. The CDR3 is 11 amino acids. Germline values: CDR1 MNHEY, CDR2 SVGAGI. The CDR3 region is CASSSSGGAFF. CDR3 bases: TGTGCCAGCAGTTCCTCGGGGGGGGCTTTCTTT.

The chain employs TRBV16 and TRBJ1-6, with D maybe TRBD1 (5 bases). The germline V and J ends were trimmed by 1 base and 7 bases, with 11 bases remaining between them. Germline-derived CDR1 and CDR2 are KGHSY and FQNENV. This CDR3 contains 15 residues. CDR3 bases: TGTGCCAGCAGCCAATTCACAGGCATGAATTCACCCCTCCACTTT. Translating gives CASSQFTGMNSPLHF. The variable domain in full, with the rest retrieved from reference TRBV16 and TRBJ1-6, is GEEVAQTPKHLVRGEGQKAKLYCAPIKGHSYVFWYQQVLKNEFKFLISFQNENVFDETGMPKERFSAKCLPNSPCSLEIQATKLEDSAVYFCASSQFTGMNSPLHFGNGTRLTVT.

This clone has just a few counts. The V and J genes are TRBV19 and TRBJ2-6, with D possibly matching TRBD1 (5 bases). This CDR3 region has 17 residues. Trimming removed 6 bases from V and 2 bases from J, with 17 bases in between. Looked up from germline, CDR1 is LNHDA and CDR2 is SQIVND (reference sequence). The CDR3 loop is CASRKPPRVPGANVLTF. CDR3 DNA sequence: TGTGCCAGTAGGAAGCCTCCCAGGGTTCCTGGGGCCAACGTCCTGACTTTC.

The rearrangement links TRBV6-5 to TRBJ2-2, with TRBD2 as a possible D gene (7 bases). CDR1 and CDR2 (germline): MNHEY, SVGAGI. The CDR3 has 14 residues. The V gene lost 5 bases and the J gene lost 4 bases, with 11 bases spanning the gap. The CDR3 coding sequence is TGTGCCAGCAGTGAGGGGGGGCTCACCGGGGAGCTGTTTTTT. Translation gives CASSEGGLTGELFF.

The chain couples TRBV5-4 to TRBJ2-5, with 12 bases that match TRBD2. The CDR3 length is 15 residues. V lost 5 bases to trimming and J lost 5 bases; unmatched junction nucleotides: 7. Looked up from germline, CDR1 is SGHNT and CDR2 is YYREEE (reference sequence). The CDR3 sequence is CASRPSGGASETQYF. The CDR3 bases are TGTGCCAGCAGACCTAGCGGGGGGGCATCGGAGACCCAGTACTTC.

The chain combines TRBV10-3 with TRBJ2-2; 7 nucleotides match TRBD1. The V gene's germline CDR1 is ENHRY and CDR2 SYGVKD. The CDR3 loop spans 15 amino acids. The junction had 5 bases not matched to a gene; V was cut back by 5 bases and J by 2 bases. The CDR3 region has the DNA TGTGCCATCAGTTCGGGGACAGAAAACACCGGGGAGCTGTTTTTT. Translated, it gives CAISSGTENTGELFF.

The chain joins TRBV7-3 to TRBJ2-1; D gene unclear. Trimming pared 5 bases from V and 0 bases from J, leaving 5 bases between. This CDR3 contains 13 residues. CDR1 and CDR2 (germline): SGHTA, FQGTGA. The CDR3 bases are TGTGCCAGCAGCCCTAGCTCCTACAATGAGCAGTTCTTC. Its translation: CASSPSSYNEQFF.

V usage is TRBV5-1 and J usage is TRBJ2-3; a weak D match, TRBD2 (5 bases). Germline V gene lookup returns CDR1 SGHRS and CDR2 YFSETQ. The V end was cut by 2 bases, the J end by 2 bases, with 9 bases between. The CDR3 spans 14 residues. This chain's CDR3 is CASSFTRPTDTQYF. The CDR3 nucleotides are TGCGCCAGCAGCTTTACTAGACCCACAGATACGCAGTATTTT.

The chain links TRBV7-3 to TRBJ2-3; TRBD2 agrees at 8 bases. In germline, CDR1 is SGHTA, CDR2 FQGTGA. The CDR3 loop spans 14 amino acids. The V and J ends lost 5 bases and 8 bases, in that order; junction bases with no gene match: 9. The CDR3 loop reads CASSPSGGQGTQYF. The DNA for the CDR3 is TGTGCCAGCAGCCCCTCGGGGGGGCAGGGTACGCAGTATTTT.

This clone has only a few counts. DNA of the CDR3: TGTGCCAGCAGTTTCCGAACCCCCGAGAATTCACCCCTCCACTTT. Its protein is CASSFRTPENSPLHF. The rearrangement uses TRBV28 and TRBJ1-6, with D hard to call. Germline V lookup: CDR1 MDHEN, CDR2 SYDVKM. This CDR3 spans 15 amino acids. Deletions cut 3 bases from V and 7 bases from J, with 13 bases between.

The genes are TRBV19 and TRBJ2-3, with a possible D match to TRBD1 (5 bases). The CDR3 runs 11 residues. The germline gives CDR1 LNHDA, CDR2 SQIVND (reference sequence). Trimming cost V 6 bases and J 5 bases, with 6 bases left between them. In nucleotides, the CDR3 is TGTGCCAGTAGCACAGGAGATACGCAGTATTTT. It codes for CASSTGDTQYF.

This clone showed up just a few times. The V call is TRBV15, the J call TRBJ2-3; the D gene is possibly TRBD1 (5 bases). The CDR3 is made up of 16 amino acids. Germline V gene sequence: CDR1 LNHNV, CDR2 YYDKDF (reference sequence). The V end lost 5 bases, the J end lost 2 bases, and 17 bases lay between the germline ends. The CDR3 here is CATSGKMRTITDTQYF. The CDR3, as DNA: TGTGCCACCAGCGGAAAGATGAGGACAATCACAGATACGCAGTATTTT. Combining the CDR3 with reference TRBV15 and TRBJ2-3 gives the whole variable domain DAMVIQNPRYQVTQFGKPVTLSCSQTLNHNVMYWYQQKSSQAPKLLFHYYDKDFNNEADTPDNFQSRRPNTSFCFLDIRSPGLGDTAMYLCATSGKMRTITDTQYFGPGTRLTVL.

The chain recombines TRBV7-9 with TRBJ2-7, with 12 positions matching TRBD1. Unmatched junction bases numbered 1, after V lost 0 bases and J lost 4 bases. Germline V lookup: CDR1 SEHNR, CDR2 FQNEAQ (reference sequence). The CDR3 covers 15 residues. The CDR3 DNA sequence: TGTGCCAGCAGCTTAGCGGGACAGGGGGCATACGAGCAGTACTTC. Translating it yields CASSLAGQGAYEQYF. The full variable domain, rest sourced from reference TRBV7-9 and TRBJ2-7, is DTGVSQNPRHKITKRGQNVTFRCDPISEHNRLYWYRQTLGQGPEFLTYFQNEAQLEKSRLLSDRFSAERPKGSFSTLEIQRTEQGDSAMYLCASSLAGQGAYEQYFGPGTRLTVT.

CDR3 DNA: TGCGCCAGCAGTTGGACGAACGGACTACGCACAGATACGCAGTATTTT. Translated, it gives CASSWTNGLRTDTQYF. This sequence joins TRBV10-1 and TRBJ2-3, with D possibly matching TRBD2 (6 bases). Trimming took off 5 bases at V and 1 base at J, with 16 bases between the two ends. Germline values: CDR1 WNHNN, CDR2 SYGVQD (reference sequence). The CDR3 totals 16 residues.

The J gene is TRBJ2-2, the V gene TRBV10-3, with 8 bases matching TRBD1. Unmatched junction bases numbered 2, after V lost 6 bases and J lost 2 bases. The CDR3 contains 14 residues. Per the germline V gene, CDR1 is ENHRY and CDR2 is SYGVKD. The CDR3 here is CAIRGQVNTGELFF. The CDR3, as DNA: TGTGCCATCAGGGGACAGGTTAACACCGGGGAGCTGTTTTTT.

In its sample, this clone was seen a few times. The V call is TRBV5-4, the J call TRBJ2-3; 7 nucleotides line up with TRBD2. Losses at the gene ends were 5 bases for V and 7 bases for J; bases not matched to a gene: 10. The germline gives CDR1 SGHNT, CDR2 YYREEE (reference sequence). CDR3 length: 14 residues. The CDR3 nucleotides read TGTGCCAGCAGTCGGTACGGGGGGTCAAATACGCAGTATTTT. It encodes CASSRYGGSNTQYF.

The rearrangement links TRBV10-1 to TRBJ2-1; 8 nucleotides align to TRBD2. The CDR3 loop spans 17 amino acids. Germline values: CDR1 WNHNN, CDR2 SYGVQD (reference sequence). V lost 0 bases to trimming and J lost 0 bases; unmatched junction nucleotides: 4. DNA of the CDR3: TGCGCCAGCAGTGAGTCCAAGCGGGGGAGCTCCTACAATGAGCAGTTCTTC. Translating it yields CASSESKRGSSYNEQFF.

The V and J genes are TRBV7-9 and TRBJ2-7, with no clear D. Germline CDR1 is SEHNR and CDR2 is FQNEAQ (reference sequence). Trimming removed 3 bases at V and 6 bases at J, with 9 bases between. The CDR3 length is 12 residues. CDR3 in DNA: TGTGCCAGCAGCTTTACACCGGGCGAGCAGTACTTC. It is translated as CASSFTPGEQYF.

The rearrangement joins TRBV4-3 to TRBJ1-3; D remains unclear. Germline CDR1 and CDR2: LGHNA and YSLEER. CDR3 length: 15 residues. The germline V and J ends were trimmed by 4 bases and 0 bases, with 10 bases remaining between them. In DNA, the CDR3 is TGCGCCAGCAGCCCACGCGGCAGCTCTGGAAACACCATATATTTT. Amino acids: CASSPRGSSGNTIYF.

This chain connects TRBV10-3 to TRBJ2-1, with 7 bases identical to TRBD1. The V gene end was trimmed by 7 bases and the J gene end by 1 base; junction bases not matched to a gene: 7. Germline CDR1 reads ENHRY; CDR2 reads SYGVKD. This CDR3 is built from 15 residues. The CDR3 DNA is TGTGCCATCACCTCCGGGGACAGATCCTACAATGAGCAGTTCTTC. Translation: CAITSGDRSYNEQFF.